What follows describes a single TCR beta chain. The data stem from a study of OX40 agonist ivuxolimab in advanced cancers. Study summary: Ivuxolimab is a fully human IgG2 antibody that activates OX40 (CD134). At 0.01 to 10 mg/kg, ivuxolimab was administered intravenously to patients every 2 weeks. The mean age was around 56 years, ranging from about 20 to 90, with about four fifths of participants male.

Method: immunoSEQ multiplex PCR; TCRdb's copy keeps in-frame clones and lacks some. Among tens of thousands of clones listed, 70% to 80% were seen once. Germline loops: CDR1 SGHKS, CDR2 YYEKEE (reference sequence). Unmatched junction bases numbered 4, after V lost 8 bases and J lost 4 bases. There are 13 residues in the CDR3. Baseline was the first blood sampling point, followed by cycle 4 day 1 and cycle 7 day 1. This specimen consisted of CD4+ or CD8+ T cells sorted from blood, obtained in a trial of the OX40 agonist ivuxolimab. The chain employs TRBV5-5 and TRBJ1-1, with 11 nucleotides matching TRBD1. The TCR sequence derives from an adult with an advanced solid tumor such as melanoma, head and neck, liver or kidney cancer. DNA for the CDR3: TGTGCCAGTTCGGACAGGGGGCTCACTGAAGCTTTCTTT. Translated: CASSDRGLTEAFF. The whole variable domain, remainder taken from reference TRBV5-5 and TRBJ1-1, is DAGVTQSPTHLIKTRGQQVTLRCSPISGHKSVSWYQQVLGQGPQFIFQYYEKEERGRGNFPDRFSARQFPNYSSELNVNALLLGDSALYLCASSDRGLTEAFFGQGTRLTVV.